This record concerns one T cell receptor (beta chain) sequence. The germline V gene encodes CDR1 KGHSH and CDR2 LQKENI. V lost 3 bases to trimming and J lost 5 bases, with 16 bases between them. CDR3 length: 15 residues. This entry comes from a study of blood T cell repertoires in COVID-19. On the study more broadly: From the United States, Italy and Spain came samples of acute and convalescent COVID-19. In each case, the material was cDNA or gDNA derived from T cells, B-cell-depleted T cells, or PBMCs.

Authors' processing steps: The authors estimated nucleated cell counts from reference gene primer amplification. Clones were sequenced by immunoSEQ multiplex PCR, and TCRdb holds only the in-frame ones, with some missing. V and J calls plus clone size are reproduced from that table; the DNA served to infer D and trimming. The sample includes about 260,000 clones, about 86% of them seen just once. This receptor was identified in a man younger than 35 with active or convalescent COVID-19. V gene TRBV18 combines with J gene TRBJ1-1; possible D gene TRBD1, 6 bases. The sequencing sample was made of peripheral blood. The CDR3 nucleotides read TGTGCCAGCTCACCCCTAGGACAGCCAGGGACTGAAGCTTTCTTT. Protein: CASSPLGQPGTEAFF.